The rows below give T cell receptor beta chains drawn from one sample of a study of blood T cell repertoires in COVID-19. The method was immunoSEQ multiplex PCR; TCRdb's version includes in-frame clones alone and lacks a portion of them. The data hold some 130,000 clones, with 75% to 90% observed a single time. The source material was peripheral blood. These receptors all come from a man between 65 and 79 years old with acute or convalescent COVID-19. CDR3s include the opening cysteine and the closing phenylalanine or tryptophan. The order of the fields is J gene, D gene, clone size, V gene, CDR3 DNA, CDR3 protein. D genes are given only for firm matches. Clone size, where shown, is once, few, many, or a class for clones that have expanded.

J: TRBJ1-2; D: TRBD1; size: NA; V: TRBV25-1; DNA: TGTGCCAGCAGTCCTGCTTGGGACAGGGGACCAGGCTACACCTTC; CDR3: CASSPAWDRGPGYTF
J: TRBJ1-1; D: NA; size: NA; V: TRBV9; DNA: TGTGCCAGCAGCGCCACAGGGCCGAACACTGAAGCTTTCTTT; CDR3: CASSATGPNTEAFF
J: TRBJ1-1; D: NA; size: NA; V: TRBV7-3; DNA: TGTGCCAGCAGCTTTTGGAGAGACACTGAAGCTTTCTTT; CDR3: CASSFWRDTEAFF
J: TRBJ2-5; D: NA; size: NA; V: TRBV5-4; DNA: TGTGCCACGGCCCGCCCCGGGGAGACCCAGTACTTC; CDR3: CATARPGETQYF
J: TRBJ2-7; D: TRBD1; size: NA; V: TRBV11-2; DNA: TGTGCCAGCAGCACGACAGGGGGAAATTCCTACGAGCAGTACTTC; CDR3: CASSTTGGNSYEQYF
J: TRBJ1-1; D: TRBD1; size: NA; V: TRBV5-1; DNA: TGCGCCAGCAGGTCCGGGACAGGGGGCGAGAACACTGAAGCTTTCTTT; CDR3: CASRSGTGGENTEAFF
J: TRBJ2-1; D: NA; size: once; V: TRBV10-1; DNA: TGCGCCAGCAGTGAGTCTAAGGGGAACAATGAGCAGTTCTTC; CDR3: CASSESKGNNEQFF
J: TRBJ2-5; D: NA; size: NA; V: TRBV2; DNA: TGTGCCAGCAGGTCCCATCAAGAGACCCAGTACTTC; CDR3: CASRSHQETQYF
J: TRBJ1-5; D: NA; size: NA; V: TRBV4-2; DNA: TGTGCCAGCAGCCAGGGGGGGCTCAATCAGCCCCAGCATTTT; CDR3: CASSQGGLNQPQHF
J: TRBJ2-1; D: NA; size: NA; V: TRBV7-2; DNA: TGTGCCAGCAGCTTAATGGGAGATGAGCAGTTCTTC; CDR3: CASSLMGDEQFF
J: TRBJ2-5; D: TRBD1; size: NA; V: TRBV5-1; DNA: TGCGCCAGCAGCTTGACTGGACAGGGTCAGTACTTC; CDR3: CASSLTGQGQYF
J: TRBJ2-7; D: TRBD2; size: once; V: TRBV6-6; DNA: TGTGCCAGCAGTCCCCACCCGACTAGCGGGGGGCCGATGGGGGTATACGAGCAGTACTTC; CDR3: CASSPHPTSGGPMGVYEQYF
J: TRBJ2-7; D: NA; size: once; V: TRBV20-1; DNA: TGCAGTGCTAGATCGGGGACTGGGGAGTACTTC; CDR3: CSARSGTGEYF
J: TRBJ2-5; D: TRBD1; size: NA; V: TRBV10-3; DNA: TGTGCCATCAGTATGACAGGGGGTGGGGAGACCCAGTACTTC; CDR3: CAISMTGGGETQYF
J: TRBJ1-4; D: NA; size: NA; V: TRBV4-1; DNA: TGCGCCAGCAGCGTGGAGGGGCATGAAAAACTGTTTTTT; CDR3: CASSVEGHEKLFF
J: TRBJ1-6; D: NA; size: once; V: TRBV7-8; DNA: TGTGCCAGCTCCCTCTCGTTGTCCTATAATTCACCCCTCCACTTT; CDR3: CASSLSLSYNSPLHF
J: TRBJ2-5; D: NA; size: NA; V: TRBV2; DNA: TGTGCCAGCAGCCCGGGACTGGCGGATCAAGAGACCCAGTACTTC; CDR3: CASSPGLADQETQYF
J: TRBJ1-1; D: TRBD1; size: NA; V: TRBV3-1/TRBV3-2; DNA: TGTGCCAGCAGCCCGGACAGGAAAACTGAAGCTTTCTTT; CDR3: CASSPDRKTEAFF
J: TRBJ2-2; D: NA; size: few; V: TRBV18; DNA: TGTGCCAGCTCACCACAGGGACTGCTCGGCAGCGGGGAGCTGTTTTTT; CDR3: CASSPQGLLGSGELFF
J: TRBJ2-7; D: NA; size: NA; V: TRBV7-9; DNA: TGTGCCAGCAGCCCTGGTGGGCCGACTAACTCCTACGAGCAGTACTTC; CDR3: CASSPGGPTNSYEQYF
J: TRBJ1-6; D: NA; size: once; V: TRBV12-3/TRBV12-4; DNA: TGTGCCAGCAGACAGGTTATTAATTCACCCCTCCACTTT; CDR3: CASRQVINSPLHF
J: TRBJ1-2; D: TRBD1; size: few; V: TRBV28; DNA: TGTGCCAGCAGTACCCCGGGACAGGGGGCGCTTGGTGCTACTGGCTACACCTTC; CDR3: CASSTPGQGALGATGYTF
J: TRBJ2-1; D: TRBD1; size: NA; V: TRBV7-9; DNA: TGTGCCAGCAGCTTAAGGGGACAGGCACACAATGAGCAGTTCTTC; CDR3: CASSLRGQAHNEQFF
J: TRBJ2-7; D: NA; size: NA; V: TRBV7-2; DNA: TGTGCCAGCACCCCTGGGTCTTGGGGGGGGGCGTATTACGAGCAGTACTTC; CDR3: CASTPGSWGGAYYEQYF
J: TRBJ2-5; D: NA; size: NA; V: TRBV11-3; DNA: TGTGCCAGCAGCTCCTCCCCGCCAGCGGGTGAAGAGACCCAGTACTTC; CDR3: CASSSSPPAGEETQYF
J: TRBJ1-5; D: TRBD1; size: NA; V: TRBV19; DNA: TGTGCCAGTAGTTCCGGACAGGGCCACAATCAGCCCCAGCATTTT; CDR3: CASSSGQGHNQPQHF
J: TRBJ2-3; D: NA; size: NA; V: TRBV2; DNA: TGTGCCAGCAGTGTTCGGGGGGCCTCCCTCACAGATACGCAGTATTTT; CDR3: CASSVRGASLTDTQYF
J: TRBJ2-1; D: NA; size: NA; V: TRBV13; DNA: TGTGCCAGCAGCTTAGAGGTAGCGGCGTACAATGAGCAGTTCTTC; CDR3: CASSLEVAAYNEQFF
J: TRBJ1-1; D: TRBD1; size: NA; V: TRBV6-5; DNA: TGTGCCAGCAGGACAGGGGGGGTTGTGAACACTGAAGCTTTCTTT; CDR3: CASRTGGVVNTEAFF
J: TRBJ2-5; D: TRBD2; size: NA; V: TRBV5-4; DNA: TGTGCCAGCAGCCGTGATGGACTAGCGGGGGGGCGGGAGACCCAGTACTTC; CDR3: CASSRDGLAGGRETQYF
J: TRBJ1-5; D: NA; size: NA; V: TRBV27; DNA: TGTGCCAGCAGAAAACAGGGAAGCGGCAATCAGCCCCAGCATTTT; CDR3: CASRKQGSGNQPQHF
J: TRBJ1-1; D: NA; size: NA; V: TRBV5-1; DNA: TGCGCCAGCAGCTTGGCCGGAGGAAGGACTGAAGCTTTCTTT; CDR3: CASSLAGGRTEAFF
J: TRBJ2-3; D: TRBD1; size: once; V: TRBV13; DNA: TGTGCCAGCAGCTTAGCGACAGGGGGCAGGGATACGCAGTATTTT; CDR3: CASSLATGGRDTQYF
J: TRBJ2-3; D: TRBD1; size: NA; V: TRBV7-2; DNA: TGTGCCAGCAGCTTAGTCGGGACAGCTAGCACAGATACGCAGTATTTT; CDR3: CASSLVGTASTDTQYF
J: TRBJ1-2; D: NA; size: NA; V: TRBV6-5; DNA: TGTGCCAGCAGTCCCCCACAGGGTAACTATGGCTACACCTTC; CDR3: CASSPPQGNYGYTF
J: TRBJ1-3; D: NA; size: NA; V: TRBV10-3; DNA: TGTGCCACCCGGAGGGCTGGAAACACCATATATTTT; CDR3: CATRRAGNTIYF
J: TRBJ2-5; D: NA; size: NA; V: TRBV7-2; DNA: TGTGCCAGCAGCTTGAACCGCCCTAGCTATCAAGAGACCCAGTACTTC; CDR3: CASSLNRPSYQETQYF
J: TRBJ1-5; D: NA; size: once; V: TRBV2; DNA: TGTGCGAGCCGGGGGGTACCATCAAATAGCAATCAGCCCCAGCATTTT; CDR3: CASRGVPSNSNQPQHF
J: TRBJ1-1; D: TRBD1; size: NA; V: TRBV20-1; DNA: TGCAGTGCTAGTACCCCGGGACAGGGAATTGAAGCTTTCTTT; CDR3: CSASTPGQGIEAFF
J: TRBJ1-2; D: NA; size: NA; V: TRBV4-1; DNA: TGCGCCAGCAGCCCCCGCGAGGTAGATAACTATGGCTACACCTTC; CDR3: CASSPREVDNYGYTF
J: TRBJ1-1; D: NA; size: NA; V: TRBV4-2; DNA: TGTGCCAGCAGCCAAGAATACCAAATCCCTCGTGGGGCTGAAACTGAAGCTTTCTTT; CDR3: CASSQEYQIPRGAETEAFF
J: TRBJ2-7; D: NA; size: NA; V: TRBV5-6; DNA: TGTGCCAGCAGCGGCCGGGTCGGTGGGGCTCACGAGCAGTACTTC; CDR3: CASSGRVGGAHEQYF
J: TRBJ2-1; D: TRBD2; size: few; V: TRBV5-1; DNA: TGCGCCAGCAGCGCGGGGGGTCGGGTCAATGAGCAGTTCTTC; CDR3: CASSAGGRVNEQFF
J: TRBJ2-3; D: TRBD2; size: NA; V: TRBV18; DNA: TGTGCCAGCTCCGGGACTAGCGGCACAGATACGCAGTATTTT; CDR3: CASSGTSGTDTQYF
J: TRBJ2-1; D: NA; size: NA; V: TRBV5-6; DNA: TGTGCCAGCAGCCTTCGGGGGGCCGGTAACAATGAGCAGTTCTTC; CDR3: CASSLRGAGNNEQFF
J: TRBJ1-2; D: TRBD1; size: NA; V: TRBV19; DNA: TGTGCCAGTAGTCCCCGGACAGGGGGCGAATCTGGCTACACCTTC; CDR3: CASSPRTGGESGYTF
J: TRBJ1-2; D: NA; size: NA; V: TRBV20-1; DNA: TGCAGTGCTTTCAATATGGGCGGCTACACCTTC; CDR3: CSAFNMGGYTF
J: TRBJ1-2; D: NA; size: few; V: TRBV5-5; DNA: TGTGCCAGCAGCCCTAAGTGGGCGGGCTATGGCTACACCTTC; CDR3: CASSPKWAGYGYTF
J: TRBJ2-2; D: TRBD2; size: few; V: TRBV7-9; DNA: TGTGCCAGCAGCTTAGTCGGGAGGGTAACCGGGGAGCTGTTTTTT; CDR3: CASSLVGRVTGELFF
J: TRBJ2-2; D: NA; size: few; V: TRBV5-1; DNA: TGCGCCAGCAGCTTGATCGGGGGCACCGGGGAGCTGTTTTTT; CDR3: CASSLIGGTGELFF
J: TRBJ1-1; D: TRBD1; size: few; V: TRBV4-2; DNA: TGTGCCAGCAGCAGGGGACAGGGGGGAGTTACTGAAGCTTTCTTT; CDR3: CASSRGQGGVTEAFF
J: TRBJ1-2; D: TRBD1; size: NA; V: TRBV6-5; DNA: TGTGCCAGCAGCCCGACAGGGGGCGCCGATGGCTACACCTTC; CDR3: CASSPTGGADGYTF
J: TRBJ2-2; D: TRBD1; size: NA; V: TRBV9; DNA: TGTGCCAGCAGCGCCACAGGGGGGAACACCGGGGAGCTGTTTTTT; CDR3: CASSATGGNTGELFF